The 30 T cell receptor beta chains below were found in one sample sequenced in a study of sequential checkpoint blockade in melanoma (dated by TCRdb to between 2018 and 2021). The sample's treatment or condition label is to be understood as: randomized to nivolumab then ipilimumab (arm A) or the reverse (arm B). Library preparation employed the immunoSEQ multiplex PCR assay. The clones in this table, taken by TCRdb from immuneACCESS, are in-frame only. Not every clone is retained; where verified, under half of the shortfall comes from an unresolved V gene, and the cause of the rest is unknown. The sample records around 3,600 clones, around half of which are singletons. The ten largest make up 40% to 45% of the sample. Material: CD8+ T cells sorted from blood (inferred from file names), obtained from a patient given nivolumab and ipilimumab in sequence. The receptors stem from a human donor with melanoma.

The chain combines TRBV4-3 with TRBJ2-2; 9 bases agree with TRBD2. The length of the CDR3 is 15 residues. The ends lost 1 base at V and 5 bases at J; junction bases unmatched: 2. The germline V gene has CDR1 LGHNA and CDR2 YSLEER. CDR3 nucleotide sequence: TGCGCCAGCAGCCAAGTAGCGGGGGCGACCGGGGAGCTGTTTTTT. As protein: CASSQVAGATGELFF.

This clone has only a few counts. V usage is TRBV5-5 and J usage is TRBJ1-1, with a tentative D call TRBD1 (6 bases). Germline CDR1 reads SGHKS; CDR2 reads YYEKEE (reference sequence). Trimming stripped 3 bases from V and 8 bases from J, with 11 bases between. The CDR3 covers 12 residues. The CDR3 coding sequence is TGTGCCAGCAGCTCGGGGGGGGCGGAAGCTTTCTTT. Translated, it gives CASSSGGAEAFF.

The chain joins TRBV28 to TRBJ2-5; 7 bases match TRBD2. The J call is doubtful: the DNA matches TRBJ2-7 better. The CDR3 spans 11 residues. Germline-derived CDR1 and CDR2 are MDHEN and SYDVKM. The CDR3 here is CASSPGGEQYF. For the CDR3, the DNA is TGTGCCAGCAGTCCGGGGGGCGAGCAGTACTTC.

This clone is medium-sized. The chain carries TRBV28 and TRBJ1-1, with 9 positions matching TRBD1. After removal of 5 bases from V and 0 bases from J, the junction contained 7 bases not matched to a gene. The CDR3 spans 16 residues. Germline lookup yields CDR1 MDHEN and CDR2 SYDVKM. DNA for the CDR3: TGTGCCAGCAGTCCGACAGGGGGAATTATGAACACTGAAGCTTTCTTT. It codes for CASSPTGGIMNTEAFF.

This clone was counted only a few times. This chain joins TRBV27 and TRBJ2-7; TRBD1 agrees at 7 bases. Per the germline V gene, CDR1 is MNHEY and CDR2 is SMNVEV (reference sequence). J was trimmed by 7 bases and V by 2 bases; bases with no gene match: 14. The CDR3 sequence is 16 residues long. CDR3 coding DNA: TGTGCCAGCAGTTTAAGGGGGCTCCGGGTGGGGGAAGAGCAGTACTTC. It encodes CASSLRGLRVGEEQYF.

The rearrangement joins TRBV9 to TRBJ1-4; TRBD1 aligns across 8 bases. This CDR3 has 16 amino acids. The germline gives CDR1 SGDLS, CDR2 YYNGEE. Trimming removed 4 bases from V and 7 bases from J; junction bases left unmatched: 12. In DNA, the CDR3 is TGTGCCAGCAGCCCCGGGGAGCGGACAGGGCTTGAAAAACTGTTTTTT. Residues: CASSPGERTGLEKLFF.

This clone was counted only a few times. The genes are TRBV27 and TRBJ2-7; the match to TRBD2 covers 7 bases. Per germline, CDR1 MNHEY and CDR2 SMNVEV (reference sequence). CDR3 length: 10 residues. The junction had 3 bases not matched to a gene; V was cut back by 11 bases and J by 5 bases. The CDR3, as DNA: TGTGCCGCCGGGAGGCACGAGCAGTACTTC. Its translation is CAAGRHEQYF.

The rearrangement uses TRBV6-5 and TRBJ1-1, with a possible D match to TRBD1 (6 bases). The CDR3 length is 12 residues. Germline V lookup: CDR1 MNHEY, CDR2 SVGAGI. Here the CDR3 reads CATGSSDTEAFF. The CDR3 region has the DNA TGTGCAACAGGGAGTAGTGACACTGAAGCTTTCTTT.

The V and J genes are TRBV6-4 and TRBJ1-2; 9 positions agree with TRBD1. The CDR3 loop spans 14 amino acids. Germline V gives CDR1 MRHNA, CDR2 SNTAGT. The junction had 8 bases not matched to a gene; V was cut back by 4 bases and J by 8 bases. CDR3 sequence: CASSAEQGAKGYTF. The CDR3 coding sequence is TGTGCCAGCAGTGCAGAACAGGGGGCGAAAGGCTACACCTTC.

CDR3 region: CASSLPGANTIYF. The CDR3 DNA follows: TGTGCCAGCAGCTTGCCAGGGGCAAACACCATATATTTT. The chain joins TRBV7-3 to TRBJ1-3, with a weak D call TRBD1 (6 bases). This CDR3 is built from 13 residues. V lost 3 bases to trimming and J lost 6 bases, with 9 bases between them. The V gene's germline CDR1 is SGHTA and CDR2 FQGTGA.

The V call is TRBV28, the J call TRBJ1-3; 8 positions match TRBD1. CDR1 and CDR2 (germline): MDHEN, SYDVKM. V was clipped by 6 bases and J by 2 bases; unmatched bases: 3. The CDR3 is 14 amino acids. The CDR3 loop reads CASSHRGAGNTIYF. CDR3 sequence (DNA): TGTGCCAGCAGCCACAGGGGGGCTGGAAACACCATATATTTT. Filled out from reference TRBV28 and TRBJ1-3, the complete variable domain reads DVKVTQSSRYLVKRTGEKVFLECVQDMDHENMFWYRQDPGLGLRLIYFSYDVKMKEKGDIPEGYSVSREKKERFSLILESASTNQTSMYLCASSHRGAGNTIYFGEGSWLTVV.

This clone was recorded only once. This chain links TRBV6-6 with TRBJ1-5; no clear D gene. V gave up 0 bases and J gave up 6 bases, with 12 bases separating them. The germline V gene encodes CDR1 MNHNY and CDR2 SVGAGI (reference sequence). The CDR3 extends over 15 amino acids. The CDR3 DNA follows: TGTGCCAGCAGTTACTCGATATTAGCTGCTCAGCCCCAGCATTTT. This sequence encodes CASSYSILAAQPQHF.

This chain uses TRBV5-5 with TRBJ1-5, with D unresolved. The germline gives CDR1 SGHKS, CDR2 YYEKEE (reference sequence). This CDR3 has 14 residues. The ends were cut back, 2 bases at V and 5 bases at J, with 11 bases in the middle. CDR3 sequence (DNA): TGTGCCAGCAGCTTTGAGGCCCGCTATCAGCCCCAGCATTTT. Its protein is CASSFEARYQPQHF.

This clone has a handful of counts. The chain has TRBV7-8 and TRBJ1-2, with a tentative D call TRBD1 (6 bases). Per the germline V gene, CDR1 is SGHVS and CDR2 is FQNEAQ. The CDR3 contains 14 residues. V lost 3 bases to trimming and J lost 7 bases, with 15 bases between them. The CDR3, as DNA: TGTGCCAGCAGCTTCCCAGGGGCCAGGGGTGGCTACACCTTC. It is translated as CASSFPGARGGYTF.

The gene calls are TRBV4-1 and TRBJ1-6; D gene ambiguous. CDR1 is MGHRA and CDR2 is YSYEKL in the germline V gene. Trimming pared 3 bases from V and 7 bases from J, leaving 10 bases between. CDR3 length: 14 residues. The CDR3 DNA follows: TGCGCCAGCAGCCAGTCAAGCGGGAATTCACCCCTCCACTTT. Its translation is CASSQSSGNSPLHF.

The genes are TRBV13 and TRBJ2-5, with 12 nucleotides matching TRBD2. Gene TRBJ2-7 matches the end of the DNA better, so the J call may be wrong. CDR3 length: 16 residues. Per germline, CDR1 PRHDT and CDR2 FYEKMQ (reference sequence). Here the CDR3 DNA reads TGTGCCAGCAGCTTACGGACTAGCGGGATCTCCTACGAGCAGTACTTC. It specifies CASSLRTSGISYEQYF.

This clone was picked up a small number of times. This sequence joins TRBV7-9 and TRBJ2-1, with TRBD2 identical over 8 bases. The CDR3 extends over 15 amino acids. V trimming: 5 bases; J trimming: 8 bases; junction bases outside the gene matches: 11. Germline V gene data show CDR1 as SEHNR and CDR2 as FQNEAQ (reference sequence). The CDR3 loop is CASSPTSGRGYEQFF. CDR3 bases: TGTGCCAGCAGCCCCACCAGCGGGAGAGGCTATGAGCAGTTCTTC.

V usage is TRBV2 and J usage is TRBJ1-5, with a possible D match to TRBD1 (6 bases). V shed 7 bases and J shed 4 bases, with 8 bases lying between them. CDR1 is SNHLY and CDR2 is FYNNEI in the germline V gene. This CDR3 has 12 residues. The DNA for the CDR3 is TGTGCCAGCAATCAGGGGAATCAGCCCCAGCATTTT. It yields the protein CASNQGNQPQHF.

This sequence joins TRBV9 and TRBJ1-1, with D possibly TRBD1 on 6 matching bases. Germline assignment: CDR1 SGDLS and CDR2 YYNGEE. The CDR3 runs 13 residues. Trimming left V 4 bases short and J 11 bases short, with 18 bases between. The CDR3 DNA follows: TGTGCCAGCAGCCCGACGGCGGGGGCGGATGCTTTCTTT. It is translated as CASSPTAGADAFF.

The CDR3 nucleotides read TGTGCCAGCAGCTCCGGGGGGGGGCAGTTCTTC. The encoded protein is CASSSGGGQFF. The chain recombines TRBV7-3 with TRBJ2-1; 8 positions agree with TRBD2. J lost 12 bases, V lost 4 bases, and 2 bases had no gene match. In germline, CDR1 is SGHTA, CDR2 FQGTGA. This CDR3 spans 11 amino acids.

The chain has TRBV29-1 and TRBJ1-2; D is unresolved. V was pared by 5 bases and J by 0 bases, with 10 bases between. The CDR3 spans 13 residues. Germline V gene sequence: CDR1 SQVTM, CDR2 ANQGSEA. CDR3 protein: CSVTIETNYGYTF. CDR3 coding DNA: TGCAGCGTTACGATTGAGACTAACTATGGCTACACCTTC.

The chain couples TRBV7-9 to TRBJ2-7; maybe TRBD1 (5 bases). V was pared by 3 bases and J by 0 bases, with 12 bases between. This CDR3 comprises 15 residues. Per the germline V gene, CDR1 is SEHNR and CDR2 is FQNEAQ (reference sequence). The CDR3 loop reads CASSLEGHSSYEQYF. The DNA of the CDR3 is TGTGCCAGCAGCTTGGAAGGACACAGCTCCTACGAGCAGTACTTC.

This clone was observed once. The chain employs TRBV7-9 and TRBJ2-1; TRBD1 aligns across 7 bases. Unmatched junction bases numbered 6, after V lost 1 base and J lost 0 bases. The CDR3 loop spans 17 amino acids. Germline CDR1 SEHNR, CDR2 FQNEAQ (reference sequence). The CDR3 loop reads CASSLGRQGVSYNEQFF. CDR3 nucleotides: TGTGCCAGCAGCTTAGGTCGCCAGGGGGTCTCCTACAATGAGCAGTTCTTC.

The gene calls are TRBV5-8 and TRBJ1-1; TRBD1 is a possible D gene (6 bases). The V and J ends lost 7 bases and 5 bases respectively, with 18 bases between them. The CDR3 is 14 amino acids. Germline V gene sequence: CDR1 SGHTS, CDR2 YDEGEE. The CDR3 nucleotides are TGTGCCAGCGGGGGGGGGCGGATTAAAACTGAAGCTTTCTTT. Its translation: CASGGGRIKTEAFF.

This chain connects TRBV7-3 to TRBJ1-1; D gene ambiguous. V lost 6 bases and J lost 5, with 13 bases in between. The germline V gene has CDR1 SGHTA and CDR2 FQGTGA. This CDR3 spans 13 amino acids. CDR3 amino acids: CASSLDLETEAFF. The CDR3 region has the DNA TGTGCCAGCAGTTTAGACCTAGAGACTGAAGCTTTCTTT.

This chain uses TRBV19 with TRBJ1-5; D is unclear. The V gene's germline CDR1 is LNHDA and CDR2 SQIVND (reference sequence). Trimming took 1 base from V and 7 from J, leaving 14 bases between them. The CDR3 runs 15 residues. The CDR3 DNA sequence: TGTGCCAGTAGTATAGTTGGAGGAGGGTTGCAGCCCCAGCATTTT. It translates to CASSIVGGGLQPQHF.

J is TRBJ1-4 and V is TRBV15; a weak D match, TRBD1 (6 bases). Trimming removed 2 bases at V and 4 bases at J, with 14 bases between. CDR3 length equals 16 residues. Germline values: CDR1 LNHNV, CDR2 YYDKDF (reference sequence). The CDR3 DNA sequence: TGTGCCACCAGCAGAAAGGGCGGACAGCTTAATGAAAAACTGTTTTTT. Translation gives CATSRKGGQLNEKLFF. The entire variable domain, with the rest obtained from reference TRBV15 and TRBJ1-4, is as follows: DAMVIQNPRYQVTQFGKPVTLSCSQTLNHNVMYWYQQKSSQAPKLLFHYYDKDFNNEADTPDNFQSRRPNTSFCFLDIRSPGLGDTAMYLCATSRKGGQLNEKLFFGSGTQLSVL.

The chain combines TRBV5-4 with TRBJ1-2, with D possibly matching TRBD1 (5 bases). Germline V gene data show CDR1 as SGHNT and CDR2 as YYREEE (reference sequence). The CDR3 covers 17 residues. Trimming shortened V by 3 bases and J by 0 bases, and 18 bases separated the two germline ends. The CDR3 DNA follows: TGTGCCAGCAGCTCAGAGCAGGGTACGTTTACTAACTATGGCTACACCTTC. Translating it yields CASSSEQGTFTNYGYTF.

In its sample, this clone was seen a few times. V gene TRBV4-1 combines with J gene TRBJ2-7, with 7 bases matching TRBD1. CDR1 and CDR2 (germline): MGHRA, YSYEKL. V was clipped by 2 bases and J by 4 bases; unmatched bases: 5. CDR3 length: 14 residues. For the CDR3, the DNA is TGCGCCAGCAGCCAACCGGGACAGCCTTACGAGCAGTACTTC. Amino acids: CASSQPGQPYEQYF.

This sequence joins TRBV18 and TRBJ2-7, with 9 bases that match TRBD2. This CDR3 is 15 amino acids long. Trimming cost V 5 bases and J 4 bases; bases outside gene matches: 9. The germline V gene has CDR1 KGHSH and CDR2 LQKENI. In DNA form, the CDR3 reads TGTGCCAGCTCAAGTCCCTTAGCGGGAGATTACGAGCAGTACTTC. Translation: CASSSPLAGDYEQYF.